These T cell receptor beta chains were read from a single sample in a study of shared clonotypes between healthy human individuals. Some clones are missing from TCRdb's copy, which holds only in-frame ones; the method was immunoSEQ multiplex PCR. Among 2 million to 3 million clones listed, around nine tenths were seen once. The sample comprised naive CD4+ T cells sorted from blood. All receptors come from a man younger than 30 in good health. Each CDR3 is given with its conserved first and last residue. The order of the fields is D gene, V gene, J gene, CDR3 length, clone size, CDR3 DNA, CDR3 protein. The D gene is left open where the match is weak. Clone size is given for some rows only: seen once, a few or many times, or a class if the clone is expanded.

-	TRBV11-2	TRBJ2-2	13	-	TGTGCCAGCAGCTTACATCAGGTCGGGGAGCTGTTTTTT	CASSLHQVGELFF
TRBD1	TRBV18	TRBJ1-5	15	-	TGTGCCAGCTCGCCACAGGGGGCTAGCAATCAGCCCCAGCATTTT	CASSPQGASNQPQHF
-	TRBV5-3	TRBJ1-2	14	-	TGTGCCAGAAGCCCCGGGCCGGCCGGCTATGGCTACACCTTC	CARSPGPAGYGYTF
-	TRBV5-1	TRBJ2-7	17	-	TGCGCCAGCACCCCAGGGGCGGGACGACTCGGATCCTACGAGCAGTACTTC	CASTPGAGRLGSYEQYF
TRBD1	TRBV29-1	TRBJ2-5	15	-	TGCAGCGTTGTAAAGGGGACAGCCTCGCAAGAGACCCAGTACTTC	CSVVKGTASQETQYF
-	TRBV15	TRBJ2-5	15	-	TGTGCCACCAGCAGAGATCCAGGGGCGGGAGAGACCCAGTACTTC	CATSRDPGAGETQYF
-	TRBV6-1	TRBJ1-5	13	-	TGTGCCAGCAGTGAAGAAAGGGGTCAGCCCCAGCATTTT	CASSEERGQPQHF
-	TRBV30	TRBJ1-1	12	-	TGTGCCTGGAGGGAATCGAACACTGAAGCTTTCTTT	CAWRESNTEAFF
-	TRBV2	TRBJ1-1	14	-	TGTGCCAGCAGGACGACAGGCGGGCACACTGAAGCTTTCTTT	CASRTTGGHTEAFF
-	TRBV7-9	TRBJ2-4	14	-	TGTGCCAGCAGCTTCTGGCTGGACAAAAACATTCAGTACTTC	CASSFWLDKNIQYF
TRBD1	TRBV10-1	TRBJ2-1	13	few	TGCGCCAGCTCCGGGACAGTACTCAATGAGCAGTTCTTC	CASSGTVLNEQFF
TRBD1	TRBV19	TRBJ2-6	18	-	TGTGCCAGTAGCGATTGGGACAGGTCTCCCTCTGGGGCCAACGTCCTGACTTTC	CASSDWDRSPSGANVLTF
TRBD1	TRBV14	TRBJ2-3	15	-	TGTGCCAGCAGCCAAGCGAACAGGGGCGCAGATACGCAGTATTTT	CASSQANRGADTQYF
TRBD1	TRBV7-2	TRBJ1-2	14	once	TGTGCCAGCAGCTTAGGGGGACAGGGGATTAGCTACACCTTC	CASSLGGQGISYTF
-	TRBV11-2	TRBJ2-7	12	-	TGTGCCAGCAGCCGAGATCAGGGACAGCAGTACTTC	CASSRDQGQQYF
TRBD1	TRBV6-6	TRBJ2-7	14	-	TGTGCCAGCAGTGAGGGACAGGGGCTCCACGAGCAGTACTTC	CASSEGQGLHEQYF
TRBD1	TRBV6-5	TRBJ2-1	14	once	TGTGCCAGCAGCCGGGGACAGTTGGGCAATGAGCAGTTCTTC	CASSRGQLGNEQFF
TRBD2	TRBV5-1	TRBJ2-2	16	-	TGCGCCAGCAGCCCACGCCCTAGCGGGAACACCGGGGAGCTGTTTTTT	CASSPRPSGNTGELFF
-	TRBV12-2	TRBJ2-1	15	-	TGTGCAAGTCGCTCCCCTCAGCGGTCCTACAATGAGCAGTTCTTC	CASRSPQRSYNEQFF
-	TRBV7-8	TRBJ1-1	15	-	TGTGCCAGCAGCGCACGGCTGACAGGGAACACTGAAGCTTTCTTT	CASSARLTGNTEAFF
TRBD2	TRBV5-1	TRBJ2-3	15	-	TGCGCCAGCAGCTCTAGCGGGGGGGCCGTAGATACGCAGTATTTT	CASSSSGGAVDTQYF
-	TRBV27	TRBJ2-7	9	-	TGTGCCAGCCGATGGGAGCAGTACTTC	CASRWEQYF
TRBD1	TRBV28	TRBJ2-6	17	-	TGTGCCAGCAGTGTCGACAGGGGCCCCTCTGGGGCCAACGTCCTGACTTTC	CASSVDRGPSGANVLTF
-	TRBV7-7	TRBJ2-5	14	-	TGTGCTAGCAGCATAGAGGATCAGGTAGAGACCCAGTACTTC	CASSIEDQVETQYF
-	TRBV30	TRBJ2-7	12	-	TGTGCCTGGAGTGGGCCGGGCATCGAGCAGTACTTC	CAWSGPGIEQYF
-	TRBV6-5	TRBJ1-2	15	-	TGTGCCAGCAGATTAGGGGGGGCAGGGGCGTCTGGCTACACCTTC	CASRLGGAGASGYTF
-	TRBV6-1	TRBJ2-2	14	once	TGTGCCAGCATTGCGGGGGCAAACACCGGGGAGCTGTTTTTT	CASIAGANTGELFF
-	TRBV21-1	TRBJ2-7	18	-	TGTGCCAGCAGCAAAGCCCTGGACAGGGGCCTTGATTGCGACGAGCAGTACTTC	CASSKALDRGLDCDEQYF
-	TRBV10-1	TRBJ2-7	12	-	TGCGCCAGCATTCGAACCCACAACGAGCAGTACTTC	CASIRTHNEQYF
TRBD1	TRBV6-1	TRBJ1-6	15	-	TGTGCCAGCAGTGAAGGCTACAGGGGGAATTCACCCCTCCACTTT	CASSEGYRGNSPLHF
TRBD1	TRBV19	TRBJ1-2	15	once	TGTGCCAGTAGTGATGGGACAGGGGGCGGCTATGGCTACACCTTC	CASSDGTGGGYGYTF
TRBD1	TRBV10-3	TRBJ2-5	13	-	TGTGCCACCGGGACAGGGGCGCAGGGGACCCAGTACTTC	CATGTGAQGTQYF
TRBD1	TRBV28	TRBJ1-4	15	-	TGTGCCAGCAGACCGGACAGGGGGATTAATGAAAAACTGTTTTTT	CASRPDRGINEKLFF
TRBD1	TRBV7-2	TRBJ1-2	13	once	TGTGCCAGCAGATTCGGGACAGGGGATGGCTACACCTTC	CASRFGTGDGYTF
-	TRBV5-1	TRBJ2-2	15	-	TGCGCCAGCAGCCCCGACAGGGAGGGCACCGGGGAGCTGTTTTTT	CASSPDREGTGELFF
-	TRBV11-2	TRBJ2-1	14	-	TGTGCCAGCAGCTTAGATCTTGCCTACAATGAGCAGTTCTTC	CASSLDLAYNEQFF
-	TRBV11-2	TRBJ2-1	13	once	TGTGCCAGCAGCTTACCCGGGTACAATGAGCAGTTCTTC	CASSLPGYNEQFF
TRBD1	TRBV10-3	TRBJ1-5	15	-	TGTGCCAGCAGCTGGGACAGGAGTGTAGGTCAGCCCCAGCATTTT	CASSWDRSVGQPQHF
-	TRBV7-8	TRBJ2-2	15	-	TGTGCCAGCAGCCTGGGAACAGGCTACATCGGGGAGCTGTTTTTT	CASSLGTGYIGELFF
-	TRBV6-5	TRBJ1-1	13	-	TGTGCCAGCAGTCATATACAGGGTACTGAAGCTTTCTTT	CASSHIQGTEAFF
TRBD1	TRBV5-8	TRBJ2-2	15	-	TGTGCCAGCAGCTTGGGGGGACAGATCCCCGGGGAGCTGTTTTTT	CASSLGGQIPGELFF
-	TRBV4-3	TRBJ1-5	16	-	TGCGCCAGCAGCCAAGATCTAAGTAATAGCAATCAGCCCCAGCATTTT	CASSQDLSNSNQPQHF
-	TRBV19	TRBJ1-4	15	-	TGTGCCAGTAGTCCGCCAATTCACCCTAATGAAAAACTGTTTTTT	CASSPPIHPNEKLFF
TRBD1	TRBV19	TRBJ1-2	13	once	TGTGCCAGTACGGACAGGGATCTATGGGGCTACACCTTC	CASTDRDLWGYTF
TRBD1	TRBV19	TRBJ2-5	16	-	TGTGCCAGTAGTATCCCTCCGGGACAGGGCCAAGAGACCCAGTACTTC	CASSIPPGQGQETQYF
-	TRBV5-4	TRBJ2-3	14	-	TGTGCCAGCAGAAGCGGCGGGGGCACAGATACGCAGTATTTT	CASRSGGGTDTQYF